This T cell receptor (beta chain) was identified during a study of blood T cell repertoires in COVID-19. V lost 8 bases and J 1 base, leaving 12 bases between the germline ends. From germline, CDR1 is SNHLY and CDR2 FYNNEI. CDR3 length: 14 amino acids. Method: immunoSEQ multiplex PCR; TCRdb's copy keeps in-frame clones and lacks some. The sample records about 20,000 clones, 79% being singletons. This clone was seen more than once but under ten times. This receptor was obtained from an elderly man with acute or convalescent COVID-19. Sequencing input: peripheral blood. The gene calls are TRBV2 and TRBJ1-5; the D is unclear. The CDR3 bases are TGTGCCAGCGGAGTGAGGCAGAGCAATCAGCCCCAGCATTTT. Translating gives CASGVRQSNQPQHF. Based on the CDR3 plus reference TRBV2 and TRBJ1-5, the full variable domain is EPEVTQTPSHQVTQMGQEVILRCVPISNHLYFYWYRQILGQKVEFLVSFYNNEISEKSEIFDDQFSVERPDGSNFTLKIRSTKLEDSAMYFCASGVRQSNQPQHFGDGTRLSIL.